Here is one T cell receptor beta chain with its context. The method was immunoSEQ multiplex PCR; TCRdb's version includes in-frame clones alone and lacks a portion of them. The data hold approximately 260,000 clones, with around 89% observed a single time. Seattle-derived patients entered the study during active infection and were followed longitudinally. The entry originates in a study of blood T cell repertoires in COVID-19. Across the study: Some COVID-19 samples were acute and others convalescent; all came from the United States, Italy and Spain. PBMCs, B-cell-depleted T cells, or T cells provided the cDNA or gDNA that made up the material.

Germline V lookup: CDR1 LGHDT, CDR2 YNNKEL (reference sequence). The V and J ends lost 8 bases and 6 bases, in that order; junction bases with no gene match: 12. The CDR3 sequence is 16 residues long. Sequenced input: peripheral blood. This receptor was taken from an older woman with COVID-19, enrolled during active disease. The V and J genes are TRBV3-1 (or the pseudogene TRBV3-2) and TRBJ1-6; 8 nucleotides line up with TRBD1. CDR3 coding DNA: TGTGCCAGCTCGGGGGAAAGGACAGGGAGTAATTCACCCCTCCACTTT. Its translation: CASSGERTGSNSPLHF.